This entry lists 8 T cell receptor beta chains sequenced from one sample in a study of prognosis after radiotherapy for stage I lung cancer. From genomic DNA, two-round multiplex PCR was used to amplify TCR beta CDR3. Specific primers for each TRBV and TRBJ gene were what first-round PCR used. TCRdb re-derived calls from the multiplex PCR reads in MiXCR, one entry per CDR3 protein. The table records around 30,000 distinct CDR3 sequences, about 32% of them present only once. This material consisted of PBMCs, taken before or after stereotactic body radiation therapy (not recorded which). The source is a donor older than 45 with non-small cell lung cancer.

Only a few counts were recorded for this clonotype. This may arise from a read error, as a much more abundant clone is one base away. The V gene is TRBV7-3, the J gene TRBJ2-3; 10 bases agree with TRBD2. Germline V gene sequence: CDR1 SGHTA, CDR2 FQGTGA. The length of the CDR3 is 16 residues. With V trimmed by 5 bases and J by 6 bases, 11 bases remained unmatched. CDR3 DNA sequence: TGTGCCAGCAGCCCAAGTACTAGCGGGATAGCCGATACGCAGTATTTT. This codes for CASSPSTSGIADTQYF.

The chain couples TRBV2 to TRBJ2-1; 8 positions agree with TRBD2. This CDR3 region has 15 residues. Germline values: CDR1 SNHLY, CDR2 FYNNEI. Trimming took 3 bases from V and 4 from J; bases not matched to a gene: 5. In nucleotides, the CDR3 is TGTGCCAGCAGTGATCACGGGAGGGCGTACAATGAGCAGTTCTTC. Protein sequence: CASSDHGRAYNEQFF.

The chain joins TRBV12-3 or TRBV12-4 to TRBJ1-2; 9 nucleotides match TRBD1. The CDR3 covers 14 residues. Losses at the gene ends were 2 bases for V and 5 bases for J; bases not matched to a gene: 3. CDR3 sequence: CASSLSGQGYGYTF. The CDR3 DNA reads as TGTGCCAGCAGTTTATCGGGACAGGGATATGGCTACACCTTC.

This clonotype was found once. The CDR3 DNA reads as TGTGCCAGCAGTTATCCCAGGTACTATGGCTACACCTTC. Its translation is CASSYPRYYGYTF. The chain uses TRBV6-9 and TRBJ1-2; unclear D gene. V was clipped by 2 bases and J by 3 bases, with 7 bases between them. This CDR3 has 13 amino acids. The germline V gene encodes CDR1 MNHGY and CDR2 SVAAGI.

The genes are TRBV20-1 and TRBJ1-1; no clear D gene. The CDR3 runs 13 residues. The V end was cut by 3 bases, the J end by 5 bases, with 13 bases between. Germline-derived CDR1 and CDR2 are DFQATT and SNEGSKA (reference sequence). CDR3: CSARVAVGTEAFF. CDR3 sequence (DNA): TGCAGTGCTAGGGTCGCAGTCGGTACTGAAGCTTTCTTT.

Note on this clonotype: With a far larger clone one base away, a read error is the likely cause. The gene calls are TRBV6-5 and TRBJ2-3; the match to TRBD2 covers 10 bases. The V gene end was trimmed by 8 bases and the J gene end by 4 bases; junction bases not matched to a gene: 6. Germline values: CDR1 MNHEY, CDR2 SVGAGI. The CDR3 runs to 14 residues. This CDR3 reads CASVAGGLADTQYF. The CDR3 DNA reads TGTGCCAGCGTAGCGGGGGGCCTCGCAGATACGCAGTATTTT.

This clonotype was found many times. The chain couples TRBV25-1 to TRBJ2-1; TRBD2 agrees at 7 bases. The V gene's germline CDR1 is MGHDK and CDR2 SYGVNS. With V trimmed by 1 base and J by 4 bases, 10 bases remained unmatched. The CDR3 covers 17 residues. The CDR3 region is CASSESGGGPRYNEQFF. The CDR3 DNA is TGTGCCAGCAGTGAATCCGGGGGAGGGCCGAGGTACAATGAGCAGTTCTTC.

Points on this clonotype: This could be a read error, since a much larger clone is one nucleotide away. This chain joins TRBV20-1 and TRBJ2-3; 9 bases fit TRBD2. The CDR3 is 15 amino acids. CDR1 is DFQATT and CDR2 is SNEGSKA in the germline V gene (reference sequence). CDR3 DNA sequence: TGCAGCGGGGTAGCGGGAGCTGAATGCACAGATACGCAGTATTTT. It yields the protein CSGVAGAECTDTQYF.